This T cell receptor beta chain was observed in a study of human T cells and chemical hapten exposure. Study-level information: Per-sample TCR yields varied mainly from small pooled library volume differences. Study outcomes and limitations: The number of TCRs over 1 in 1000 frequency stayed unchanged after DPC.

The CDR3 has 14 amino acids. With 6 bases clipped from V and 4 bases from J, the junction kept 6 bases outside the gene matches. Original handling: Sample TCR totals centred on a median of approximately 96,000, ranging about 23,224 to 690,600. Via MiXCR, TCRdb re-called the 5' RACE reads, giving one row per CDR3 protein. The authors' filters were not applied to this entry. The repertoire has roughly 120,000 distinct CDR3 sequences, roughly 19% of them found once; the top ten carry 2.5% to 3.5%. Sequencing started from total RNA isolated from unfractionated whole blood. As concerns this clonotype: Its specificity is not known.

The sequence derives from a human donor in good health. The chain combines TRBV12-3 or TRBV12-4 with TRBJ1-2; 9 bases fit TRBD1. CDR3 coding DNA: TGTGCCAGCAGCCCTATGACAGGGGGCTATGGCTACACCTTC. Translation: CASSPMTGGYGYTF.